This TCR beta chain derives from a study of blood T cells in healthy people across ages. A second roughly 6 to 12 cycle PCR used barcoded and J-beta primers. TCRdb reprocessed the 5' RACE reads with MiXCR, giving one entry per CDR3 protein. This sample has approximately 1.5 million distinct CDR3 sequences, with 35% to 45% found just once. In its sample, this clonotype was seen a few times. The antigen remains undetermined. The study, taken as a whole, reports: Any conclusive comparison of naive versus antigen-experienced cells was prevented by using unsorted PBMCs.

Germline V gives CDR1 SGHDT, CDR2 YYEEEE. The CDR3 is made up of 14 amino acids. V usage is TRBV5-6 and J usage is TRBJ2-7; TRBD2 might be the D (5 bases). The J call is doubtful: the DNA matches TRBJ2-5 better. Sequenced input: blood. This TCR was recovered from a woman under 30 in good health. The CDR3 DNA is TGTGCCAGCAGCTTAAGACGGACTCAAGAGACCCAGTACTTC. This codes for CASSLRRTQETQYF.